This T cell receptor (beta chain) came from a study of shared clonotypes between healthy human individuals. Overall study: The study used three CD4 naive, three CD4 memory, two CD8 naive and one CD8 memory plate per donor.

Study-wide results and limits: Read depth was anticipated to influence clonotype sharing among donors.

Nashville, Tennessee was home to all donors, who were Caucasian adults. Regarding this clone: The target antigen is unknown.

Assay used: immunoSEQ multiplex PCR; TCRdb lists only in-frame clones, some missing. The sample comprises more than 1,200,000 clones, less than 99% of which are singletons, and approximately 0.38% rests with the top ten. This CDR3 comprises 13 residues. The V and J ends lost 0 bases and 9 bases respectively, with 10 bases between them. Germline V CDR1 and CDR2: SGHNT, YYREEE (reference sequence). The rearrangement uses TRBV5-4 and TRBJ2-1; no definite D call. The receptor comes from a young man in good health. Sequenced material: naive CD4+ T cells sorted from blood. The subset: CD45RA+ positively selected. CDR3 residues: CASSLVGLVEQFF. In DNA form, the CDR3 reads TGTGCCAGCAGCTTGGTAGGGTTGGTTGAGCAGTTCTTC.